Only one count was recorded for the clone carrying this TCR beta chain. V was clipped by 1 base and J by 2 bases, with 12 bases between them. This CDR3 is 15 amino acids long. CDR1 SEHNR and CDR2 FQNEAQ come from the germline V gene (reference sequence). This sample is part of a study of cytomegalovirus exposure and HLA in healthy donors. Amplification used 60 Vbeta primers and 13 Jbeta primers. Data came from immunoSEQ multiplex PCR; TCRdb stores just in-frame clones and leaves some out. The table includes about 94,000 clones, around 82% detected once. Input material: PBMCs. The sequence derives from an older woman in good health and CMV-seronegative. This rearrangement joins TRBV7-9 to TRBJ2-7; TRBD2 is a possible D gene (7 bases). In DNA form, the CDR3 reads TGTGCCAGCAGCTTAGTAGGGGGGGGGACCTACGAGCAGTACTTC. It yields the protein CASSLVGGGTYEQYF. Full variable domain (remainder filled in from reference TRBV7-9 and TRBJ2-7): DTGVSQNPRHKITKRGQNVTFRCDPISEHNRLYWYRQTLGQGPEFLTYFQNEAQLEKSRLLSDRFSAERPKGSFSTLEIQRTEQGDSAMYLCASSLVGGGTYEQYFGPGTRLTVT.